This T cell receptor beta chain was sequenced for a study of vaccination effects on CD4 cells after COVID-19 (dated by TCRdb to 2022 to 2024). Regarding the complete study: The ViraFEST assay stimulated PBMC with viral peptide pools and then used TCR sequencing to identify antigen-specific CD4+ T cell clonotypes by expansion. Post-vaccine samples across the study were collected a median of 72 days after the second dose, with a range of 14 to 241. Some 2 million PBMC per well were cultured with about 9 ug/ml peptides in IMDM containing 5% human AB serum, roughly 10 IU/ml IL-2 and gentamicin. The study compared SARS-CoV-2 spike-specific CD4+ TCR repertoires before and after mRNA vaccination in COVID-19 convalescent patients and infection-naive vaccine recipients. Altogether, approximately 10 COVID-19 convalescent patients and a few SARS-CoV-2-naive healthy vaccine recipients made up the full study. In the study, cultures from other donors were sequenced using the Oncomine TCR Beta short-read assay on an Illumina iSeq 100. The research as a whole found: In healthy vaccine recipients, vaccine-induced clones were almost all SARS-CoV-2 mono-reactive, with only 1 of 255 cross-reactive with common cold coronaviruses. Limitations of the study were the small number of convalescent patients and the absence of early post-infection timepoints. Clones induced by infection and clones induced by vaccination both contracted markedly at late timepoints after vaccination, which fits with T cell responses waning over time.

By its share of the sample, this clone is medium-sized (0.01 to 0.1%). It lacks a known antigen. Base qualities were left out, and no much larger clone turns up one base away. The CDR3 goes from the cysteine to the phenylalanine over 16 residues. The DNA shown is the 48-base CDR3, in frame from base 1. V loses 6 bases, J loses 0 bases, and the germline ends lie 17 bases apart. The germline V gene gives CDR1 as SNHLY and CDR2 as FYNNEI. Libraries were constructed by the immunoSEQ multiplex PCR assay. DNA from the cultured, isolated CD4+ T cells was subjected to TCR beta CDR3 sequencing. In the original analysis: Non-productive TCR sequences were removed and reads were trimmed to the CDR3 region, keeping CDR3s of at least 7 amino acids. Antigen-specific clonotypes were identified using the MANAFEST web app by comparison of expansion in peptide wells against reference cultures. To be called positive, a clone needed expansion at FDR<0.05 compared with the reference and with all other wells, an odds ratio greater than 5, and a frequency greater than 0.1% in two replicate wells. Clonotypes significantly expanded in SARS-CoV-2 spike wells and in at least one common cold coronavirus spike condition were defined as cross-reactive. CDR3 similarity was assessed by Levenshtein distance using the stringdist R package, and unrooted trees were constructed with ape in R 3.6.1. This is the immuneACCESS table as TCRdb keeps it, with only in-frame sequences that have V and J called. A part of the clones is gone; compared with another copy, unresolved V genes explain less than half, and the rest is unexplained. That table is the source of V, J and clone size, and D and trimming were worked out from the DNA. The sample yields more than 60,000 clones; 74% were counted once. Of the sample, about 2.2% falls within the top ten clones.

After around 11 days of culture, CD4+ T cells were isolated with the EasySep CD4+ T cell isolation kit. Two doses of either the BNT162b2 or the mRNA-1273 mRNA SARS-CoV-2 vaccine were administered to participants. None of the healthy vaccine recipients had a prior SARS-CoV-2 infection, which was confirmed by nucleocapsid antibody tests that came back negative both before and after vaccination. Half of the culture medium was replaced with fresh IL-2-containing medium on days 3 and 7. Each peptide stimulation condition was cultured in triplicate wells unless otherwise noted. Using Ficoll-Paque Plus gradient centrifugation, PBMC were separated from whole blood and then either used fresh or cryopreserved at -140C. The QIAamp micro DNA kit was used to extract genomic DNA from the cultured CD4+ T cells.

This TCR came from a human donor who received a COVID-19 vaccine. The sequencing here drew on CD4+ T cells from PBMCs cultured without peptide, taken after COVID-19 vaccination. The V and J genes are TRBV2 and TRBJ1-2; the D gene remains uncertain. The CDR3 reads as follows: CASSARPGSPNYGYTF. The nucleotide sequence reads TGTGCCAGCAGCGCAAGACCCGGATCCCCTAACTATGGCTACACCTTC.